This T cell receptor beta chain was retrieved from a study of blood T cell repertoires in COVID-19. At the level of the study: COVID-19 samples, acute and convalescent, were from the United States, Italy and Spain. T cells, B-cell-depleted T cells, or PBMCs provided the cDNA or gDNA that served as material.

The CDR3 totals 17 residues. Trimming pared 2 bases from V and 7 bases from J, leaving 18 bases between. In germline, CDR1 is MGHRA, CDR2 YSYEKL. This clone has a single count. Methods used by the authors: Amplification with reference gene primers provided the estimates of nucleated cell counts. Sequencing was performed with immunoSEQ multiplex PCR; in TCRdb, only in-frame clones are kept and a portion is missing. The V and J calls and clone size were taken over from that table, and D and trimming were inferred from the DNA. The top ten hold more than 1.3% of the sample, which has around 130,000 clones, approximately 84% seen once.

The source material was peripheral blood. The chain combines TRBV4-1 with TRBJ1-6, with a possible D match to TRBD1 (5 bases). The TCR comes from a man in his 60s with acute or convalescent COVID-19. In nucleotides, the CDR3 is TGCGCCAGCAGCCAAACCCCCCCGGGGGAATACAATTCACCCCTCCACTTT. It encodes CASSQTPPGEYNSPLHF.